The T cell receptor beta chain described here comes from a study of blood T cells in healthy people across ages. General study points: Conclusively comparing naive with antigen-experienced cells was impossible with unsorted PBMCs.

V lost 3 bases and J lost 0, with 9 bases in between. The CDR3 runs 15 residues. Per the germline V gene, CDR1 is MDHEN and CDR2 is SYDVKM. The sample holds many counts of this clonotype. As yet, its antigen is unknown. Then a second PCR, running roughly 7 to 11 cycles, was carried out with a sample-barcoded 5' primer and a J-beta primer mix. TCRdb re-analysed the 5' RACE reads in MiXCR, keeping a single row per CDR3 protein. The sample yields roughly 700,000 distinct CDR3 sequences, 20% to 25% seen once. Separately, the same data were catalogued under a study of T cells of mothers and their children.

Sequenced input: blood. The TCR sequence derives from a boy between 5 and 17 years old in good health. The chain has TRBV28 and TRBJ2-1; D gene ambiguous. The CDR3 protein is CASSFLGSSYNEQFF. The CDR3 DNA sequence: TGTGCCAGCAGTTTCCTCGGAAGCTCCTACAATGAGCAGTTCTTC.